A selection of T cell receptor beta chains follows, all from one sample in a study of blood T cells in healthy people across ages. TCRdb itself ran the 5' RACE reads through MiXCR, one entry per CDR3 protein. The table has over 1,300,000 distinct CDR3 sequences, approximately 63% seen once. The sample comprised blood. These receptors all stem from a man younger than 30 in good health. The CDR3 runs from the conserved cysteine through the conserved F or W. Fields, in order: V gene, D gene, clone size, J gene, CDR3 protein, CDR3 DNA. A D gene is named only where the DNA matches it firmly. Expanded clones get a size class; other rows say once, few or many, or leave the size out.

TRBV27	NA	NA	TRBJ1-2	CASSWGGGMRGYTF	TGTGCCAGCAGCTGGGGAGGGGGGATGAGGGGCTACACCTTC
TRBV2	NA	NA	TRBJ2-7	CASSGAGRLYEQYF	TGTGCCAGCAGCGGGGCAGGCCGACTCTACGAGCAGTACTTC
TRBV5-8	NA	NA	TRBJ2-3	CASSAARYTDTQYF	TGTGCCAGCAGCGCTGCCAGATACACAGATACGCAGTATTTT
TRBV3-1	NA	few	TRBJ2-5	CASSRKGIQETQYF	TGTGCCAGCAGCCGAAAGGGGATTCAAGAGACCCAGTACTTC
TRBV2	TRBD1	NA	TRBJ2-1	CASSGDSVYNEQFF	TGTGCCAGCAGTGGGGACAGCGTCTACAATGAGCAGTTCTTC
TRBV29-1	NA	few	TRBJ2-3	CSVDSGRTDTQYF	TGCAGCGTTGACTCCGGGCGCACAGATACGCAGTATTTT
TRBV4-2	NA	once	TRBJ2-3	CASSGNGGPARDTQYF	TGTGCCAGCAGCGGGAATGGGGGACCCGCGCGGGATACGCAGTATTTT
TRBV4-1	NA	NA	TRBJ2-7	CASSVTTEVDEQYF	TGCGCCAGCAGCGTGACTACCGAGGTGGATGAGCAGTACTTC
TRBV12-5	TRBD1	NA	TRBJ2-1	CASGWNPPGQGNEQFF	TGTGCTAGTGGTTGGAATCCCCCGGGACAGGGGAATGAGCAGTTCTTC
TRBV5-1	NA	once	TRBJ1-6	CASSFSDAGFYNSPLHF	TGCGCCAGCAGCTTTAGTGACGCAGGGTTTTATAATTCACCCCTCCACTTT
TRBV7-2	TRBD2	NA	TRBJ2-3	CASSKARTSEGNTDTQYF	TGTGCCAGCAGCAAGGCTAGGACTAGCGAGGGGAACACAGATACGCAGTATTTT
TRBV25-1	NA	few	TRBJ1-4	CASNGQLGEKLFF	TGTGCCAGCAACGGACAGTTGGGTGAAAAACTGTTTTTT
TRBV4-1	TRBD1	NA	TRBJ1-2	CASSQDRTGGRGYTF	TGCGCCAGCAGCCAAGATCGGACAGGGGGCAGGGGCTACACCTTC
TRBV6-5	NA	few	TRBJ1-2	CASTKEGVDGYTF	TGTGCCAGCACCAAAGAGGGGGTGGATGGCTACACCTTC
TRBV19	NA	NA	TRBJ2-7	CASSGQHRQVYEQYF	TGTGCCAGTAGTGGGCAACATCGACAGGTCTACGAGCAGTACTTC
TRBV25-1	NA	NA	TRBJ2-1	CASSVGSEQFF	TGTGCCAGCAGTGTAGGTAGTGAGCAGTTCTTC
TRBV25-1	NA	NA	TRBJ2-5	CASRKRQETQYF	TGTGCCAGCAGGAAACGGCAAGAGACCCAGTACTTC
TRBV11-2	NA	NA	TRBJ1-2	CASSTPGTKWSGGYTF	TGTGCCAGCAGCACCCCCGGGACCAAATGGTCTGGTGGCTACACCTTC
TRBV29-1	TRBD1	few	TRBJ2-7	CSVVLRDREDEQYF	TGCAGCGTTGTACTCCGGGACAGGGAAGACGAGCAGTACTTC
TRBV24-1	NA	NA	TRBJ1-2	CATSDKSRHGYTF	TGTGCCACCAGTGATAAGTCCAGACATGGCTACACCTTC
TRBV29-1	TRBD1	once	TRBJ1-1	CSVHETGATTEAFF	TGCAGCGTTCACGAGACAGGGGCAACGACGGAAGCTTTCTTT
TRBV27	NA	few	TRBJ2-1	CASRTGWVYNEQFF	TGTGCCAGCAGAACAGGGTGGGTCTACAATGAGCAGTTCTTC
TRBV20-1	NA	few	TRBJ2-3	CSARQGGRTDTQYF	TGCAGTGCTAGACAGGGAGGACGCACAGATACGCAGTATTTT
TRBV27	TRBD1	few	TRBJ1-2	CASSLMGQSVYGYTF	TGTGCCAGCAGTCTAATGGGACAGTCGGTCTATGGCTACACCTTC
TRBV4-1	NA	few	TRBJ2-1	CASSRDGQLNEQFF	TGCGCCAGCAGCCGGGACGGGCAACTCAATGAGCAGTTCTTC
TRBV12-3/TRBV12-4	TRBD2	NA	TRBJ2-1	CASSLLPGRAWTYEQFF	TGTGCCAGCAGTTTATTGCCCGGGAGGGCCTGGACGTATGAGCAGTTCTTC
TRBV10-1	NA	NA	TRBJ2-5	CASSGDSQTQYF	TGCGCCAGCAGTGGGGATTCCCAGACCCAGTACTTC
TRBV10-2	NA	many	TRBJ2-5	CASSGQNELTQYF	TGCGCCAGCAGTGGACAGAACGAATTGACCCAGTACTTC
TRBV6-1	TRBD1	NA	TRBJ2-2	CASGQALTGELFF	TGTGCCAGCGGACAGGCGCTTACCGGGGAGCTGTTTTTT
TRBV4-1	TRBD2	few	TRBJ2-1	CASSGLAGVGRLGSYNEQFF	TGCGCCAGCAGCGGACTAGCGGGAGTTGGGAGACTTGGGTCCTACAATGAGCAGTTCTTC
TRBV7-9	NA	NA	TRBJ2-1	CASSPPMGVYNEQFF	TGTGCCAGCAGCCCCCCCATGGGGGTCTACAATGAGCAGTTCTTC
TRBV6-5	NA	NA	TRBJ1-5	CASSSKTVGLPSNQPQHF	TGTGCCAGCAGTTCAAAGACAGTTGGCCTACCTAGCAATCAGCCCCAGCATTTT
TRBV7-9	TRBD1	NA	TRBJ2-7	CASSPKGGDPGEQYF	TGTGCCAGCAGCCCAAAAGGGGGCGATCCGGGTGAGCAGTACTTC
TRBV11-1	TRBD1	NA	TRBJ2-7	CASSPAGGVPYEQYF	TGTGCCAGCAGCCCTGCAGGGGGCGTCCCCTACGAGCAGTACTTC
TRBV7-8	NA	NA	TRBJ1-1	CASSWTASNTEAFF	TGTGCCAGCAGCTGGACAGCCTCGAACACTGAAGCTTTCTTT